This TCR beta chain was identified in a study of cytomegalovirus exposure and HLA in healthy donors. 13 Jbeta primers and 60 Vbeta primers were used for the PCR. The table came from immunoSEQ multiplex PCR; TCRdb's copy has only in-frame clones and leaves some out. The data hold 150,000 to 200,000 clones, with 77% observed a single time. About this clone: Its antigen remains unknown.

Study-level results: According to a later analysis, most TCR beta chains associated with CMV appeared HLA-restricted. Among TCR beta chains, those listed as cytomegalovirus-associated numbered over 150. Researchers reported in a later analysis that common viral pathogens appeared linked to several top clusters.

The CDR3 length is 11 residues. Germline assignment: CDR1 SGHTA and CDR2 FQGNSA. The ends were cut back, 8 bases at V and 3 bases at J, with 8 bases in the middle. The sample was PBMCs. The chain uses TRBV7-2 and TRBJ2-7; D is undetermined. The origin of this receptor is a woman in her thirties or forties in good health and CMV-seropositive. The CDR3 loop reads CASGGSYEQYF. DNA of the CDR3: TGTGCCAGCGGTGGCAGCTACGAGCAGTACTTC.